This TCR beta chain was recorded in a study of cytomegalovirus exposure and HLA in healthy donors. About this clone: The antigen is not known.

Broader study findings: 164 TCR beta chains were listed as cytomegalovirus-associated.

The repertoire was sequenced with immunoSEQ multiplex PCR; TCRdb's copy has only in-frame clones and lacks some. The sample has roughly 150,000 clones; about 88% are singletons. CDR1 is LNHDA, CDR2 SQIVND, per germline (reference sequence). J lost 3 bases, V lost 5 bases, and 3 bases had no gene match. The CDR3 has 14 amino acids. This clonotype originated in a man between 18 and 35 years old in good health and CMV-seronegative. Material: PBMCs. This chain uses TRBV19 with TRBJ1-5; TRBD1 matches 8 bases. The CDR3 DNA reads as TGTGCCAGTAGTCCGGGACAGGCCAATCAGCCCCAGCATTTT. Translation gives CASSPGQANQPQHF. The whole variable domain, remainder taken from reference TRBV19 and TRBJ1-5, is DGGITQSPKYLFRKEGQNVTLSCEQNLNHDAMYWYRQDPGQGLRLIYYSQIVNDFQKGDIAEGYSVSREKKESFPLTVTSAQKNPTAFYLCASSPGQANQPQHFGDGTRLSIL.